This entry concerns a single TCR beta chain. This clonotype came up a few times. Its antigen has not been determined. Base qualities are not at hand, and no much larger clone is one base apart. The data derive from a study of response to subunit inactivated influenza vaccine (dated by TCRdb to the late 2010s). At the level of the whole study: The study used deep quantitative T cell receptor repertoire profiling to track responses to a trivalent subunit inactivated influenza vaccine. Study-wide conclusions, independent of this receptor: The authors proposed that each seasonal influenza vaccination may bring in only a limited number of new T cells.

The germline V gene (reference sequence) yields DFQATT for CDR1 and SNEGSKA for CDR2. Its CDR3 holds 14 amino acids, cysteine through phenylalanine. The only DNA kept is the CDR3, 42 bases in frame from the first base. For this chain, trimming is 6 bases at the V end and 2 bases at the J end, and the number of junction bases without a gene match is 8. Library preparation used RT-PCR. The listed sequencing device is Illumina HiSeq 2500. The public reads were reprocessed in TCRdb via fastp at Q25 and MiXCR, keeping in-frame beta chains. Duplicate CDR3 protein sequences are folded into a single record with the most common DNA and genes. This sample has 500,000 to 600,000 distinct CDR3 sequences in its table, and roughly 8.2% of those were observed once. The ten top clones hold about an eighth of the sample.

The V gene is TRBV20-1 and the J gene is TRBJ2-3; TRBD2 lines up with 7 middle nucleotides. This clonotype was sampled from a man between 50 and 69 years old who received an inactivated influenza vaccine. Donor details come from another sample of the same person, matched by shared clones. This sample comprised PBMCs from blood, obtained around 25 months after vaccination. The DNA reads as follows: TGCAGTGCCCGAGGGAGGGGTCCCACAGATACGCAGTATTTT. Its protein reads: CSARGRGPTDTQYF.